These 8 T cell receptor beta chains were sequenced from one sample in a study of blood T cell repertoires in COVID-19. The method was immunoSEQ multiplex PCR; TCRdb's version includes in-frame clones alone and lacks a portion of them. The data hold tens of thousands of clones, with approximately 80% observed a single time. Sequencing was carried out using peripheral blood. The receptors shown here come from a man in his 60s with COVID-19, enrolled during active disease.

This clone was seen a few times. The chain employs TRBV5-1 and TRBJ1-2; tentatively, D is TRBD1 (5 bases). Trimming took 0 bases from V and 4 from J, leaving 13 bases between them. Germline assignment: CDR1 SGHRS and CDR2 YFSETQ. The CDR3 is made up of 15 amino acids. CDR3 sequence (DNA): TGCGCCAGCAGCTTGGATCCGGGGACTACCTATGGCTACACCTTC. This sequence encodes CASSLDPGTTYGYTF.

The CDR3 sequence is CSGKREGRTDTQYF. The CDR3 DNA follows: TGCAGCGGGAAGCGGGAGGGCCGTACAGATACGCAGTATTTT. V usage is TRBV29-1 and J usage is TRBJ2-3; TRBD2 aligns across 10 bases. Trimming cost V 7 bases and J 3 bases; bases outside gene matches: 7. The CDR3 is made up of 14 amino acids. Germline V CDR1 and CDR2: SQVTM, ANQGSEA.

The rearrangement joins TRBV29-1 to TRBJ1-1; D is unclear. With 6 bases removed from V and 2 bases from J, the gap between germline ends came to 10 bases. The CDR3 runs 12 residues. CDR1 SQVTM and CDR2 ANQGSEA come from the germline V gene. The CDR3 spells CSVVIINTEAFF. The CDR3, as DNA: TGCAGCGTCGTAATTATTAACACTGAAGCTTTCTTT.

The rearrangement uses TRBV9 and TRBJ2-2, with a tentative D call TRBD1 (6 bases). CDR1 is SGDLS and CDR2 is YYNGEE in the germline V gene. V lost 3 bases to trimming and J lost 0 bases, with 12 bases between them. The CDR3 is 16 amino acids. The CDR3 region has the DNA TGTGCCAGCAGCGCCCACAGGGTTTCGAACACCGGGGAGCTGTTTTTT. Translated: CASSAHRVSNTGELFF.

The V gene is TRBV29-1, the J gene TRBJ2-7; 9 nucleotides line up with TRBD1. The germline V gene has CDR1 SQVTM and CDR2 ANQGSEA. The CDR3 totals 13 residues. V trimming: 4 bases; J trimming: 6 bases; junction bases outside the gene matches: 7. CDR3: CSVGGTGFAEQYF. CDR3 DNA sequence: TGCAGCGTTGGTGGGACAGGGTTTGCCGAGCAGTACTTC.

The chain links TRBV10-2 to TRBJ2-1; TRBD1 might be the D (6 bases). Trimming left V 7 bases short and J 4 bases short, with 14 bases between. Germline values: CDR1 WSHSY, CDR2 SAAADI. The CDR3 runs to 14 residues. The CDR3 sequence: CASTEGDKYNEQFF. The CDR3 DNA follows: TGCGCCAGCACCGAGGGGGACAAATACAATGAGCAGTTCTTC.

The chain uses TRBV6-5 and TRBJ2-1; D may be TRBD1 (5 bases). The CDR3 is 13 residues long. V gave up 6 bases and J gave up 6 bases, with 12 bases separating them. Germline V gives CDR1 MNHEY, CDR2 SVGAGI. The DNA of the CDR3 is TGTGCCAGCAGCATCGACAGACCCAATGAGCAGTTCTTC. Protein: CASSIDRPNEQFF.

The J gene is TRBJ2-6, the V gene TRBV18, with D perhaps matching TRBD1 (5 bases). The germline V and J ends were trimmed by 2 bases and 0 bases, with 14 bases remaining between them. The CDR3 is made up of 18 amino acids. Germline CDR1 KGHSH, CDR2 LQKENI. The CDR3 region is CASSPTLTGSSGANVLTF. DNA for the CDR3: TGTGCCAGCTCACCAACGTTAACAGGTTCCTCTGGGGCCAACGTCCTGACTTTC.